This TCR beta chain came from a study of blood T cell repertoires in COVID-19. Study in general: Whether acute or convalescent, the COVID-19 samples came from the United States, Italy and Spain. T cells, B-cell-depleted T cells, or PBMCs provided the cDNA or gDNA that served as material.

Per the original methods: Estimation of nucleated cell counts was performed using reference gene primer amplification. Sequenced by immunoSEQ multiplex PCR; TCRdb stores in-frame clones only, minus some. V, J and clone size are taken as reported in that table, and D and trimming were inferred from the DNA itself. The sample shows fewer than 450,000 clones, about 88% of them seen only once. Germline V gene lookup returns CDR1 MRHNA and CDR2 SNTAGT. The CDR3 has 17 residues. The junction had 9 bases not matched to a gene; V was cut back by 6 bases and J by 0 bases. Sequencing input: PBMCs or T cells enriched from blood (not recorded which). This sequence joins TRBV6-4 and TRBJ2-4; 9 bases are a match to TRBD1. This TCR derives from a woman aged 18-35 years who had recovered from COVID-19. The CDR3 bases are TGTGCCAGCAGGTGCCGGGACAGGGAGTTAGCCAAAAACATTCAGTACTTC. As protein: CASRCRDRELAKNIQYF.